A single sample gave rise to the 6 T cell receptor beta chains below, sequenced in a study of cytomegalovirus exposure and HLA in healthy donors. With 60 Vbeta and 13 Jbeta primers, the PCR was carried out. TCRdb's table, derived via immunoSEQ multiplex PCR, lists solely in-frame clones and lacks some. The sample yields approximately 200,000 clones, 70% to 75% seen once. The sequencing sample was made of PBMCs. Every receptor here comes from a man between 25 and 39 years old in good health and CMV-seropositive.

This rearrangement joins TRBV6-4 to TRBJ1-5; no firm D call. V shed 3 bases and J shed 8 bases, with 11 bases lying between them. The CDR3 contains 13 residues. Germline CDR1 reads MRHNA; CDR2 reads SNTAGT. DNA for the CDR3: TGTGCCAGCAGTGAAACCGGGTTGGAGCCCCAGCATTTT. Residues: CASSETGLEPQHF.

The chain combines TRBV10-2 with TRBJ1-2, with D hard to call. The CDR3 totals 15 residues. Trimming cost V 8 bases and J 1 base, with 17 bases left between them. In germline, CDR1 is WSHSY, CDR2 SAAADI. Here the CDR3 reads CASRKADTNNYGYTF. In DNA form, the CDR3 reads TGCGCCAGCCGCAAGGCGGATACGAATAACTATGGCTACACCTTC.

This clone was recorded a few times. CDR3 nucleotide sequence: TGTGCCAGCAGCGCTACTAGCGGAACCTACAATGAGCAGTTCTTC. The encoded protein is CASSATSGTYNEQFF. The V and J genes are TRBV9 and TRBJ2-1, with TRBD2 identical over 8 bases. V trimming: 3 bases; J trimming: 2 bases; junction bases outside the gene matches: 4. The CDR3 is made up of 15 amino acids. The germline V gene encodes CDR1 SGDLS and CDR2 YYNGEE.

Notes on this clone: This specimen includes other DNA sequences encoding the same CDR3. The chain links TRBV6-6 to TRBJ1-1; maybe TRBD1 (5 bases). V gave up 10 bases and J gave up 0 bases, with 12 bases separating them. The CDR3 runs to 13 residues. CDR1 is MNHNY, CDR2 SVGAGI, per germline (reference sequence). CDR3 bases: TGTGCCACCCTGGGGCAGATGAACACTGAAGCTTTCTTT. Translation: CATLGQMNTEAFF.

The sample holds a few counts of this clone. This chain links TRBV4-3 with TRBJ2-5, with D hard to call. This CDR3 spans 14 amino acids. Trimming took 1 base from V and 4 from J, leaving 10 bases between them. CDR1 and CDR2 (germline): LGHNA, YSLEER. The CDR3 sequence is CASSQGLGGETQYF. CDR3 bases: TGCGCCAGCAGCCAAGGTTTAGGCGGAGAGACCCAGTACTTC.

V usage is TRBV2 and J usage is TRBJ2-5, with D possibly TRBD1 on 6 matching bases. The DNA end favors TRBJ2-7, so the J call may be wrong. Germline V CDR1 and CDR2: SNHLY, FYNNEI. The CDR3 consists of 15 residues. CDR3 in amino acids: CASRGPGHLSYEQYF. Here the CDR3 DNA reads TGTGCCAGCAGGGGACCGGGACACCTATCCTACGAGCAGTACTTC.